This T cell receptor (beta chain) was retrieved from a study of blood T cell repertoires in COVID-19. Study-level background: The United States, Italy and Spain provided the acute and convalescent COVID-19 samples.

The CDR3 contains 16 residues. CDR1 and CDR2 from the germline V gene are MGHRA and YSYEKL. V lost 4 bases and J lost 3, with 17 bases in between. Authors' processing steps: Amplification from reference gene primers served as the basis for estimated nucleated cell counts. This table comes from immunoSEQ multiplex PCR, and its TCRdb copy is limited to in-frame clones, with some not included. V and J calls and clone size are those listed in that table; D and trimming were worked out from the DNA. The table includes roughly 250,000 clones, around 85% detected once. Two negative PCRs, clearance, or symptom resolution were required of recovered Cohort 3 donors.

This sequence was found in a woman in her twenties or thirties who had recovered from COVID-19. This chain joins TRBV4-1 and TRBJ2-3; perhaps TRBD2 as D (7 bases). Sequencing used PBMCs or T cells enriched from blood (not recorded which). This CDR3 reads CASSLSGGRVTDTQYF. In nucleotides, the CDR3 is TGCGCCAGCAGCCTATCGGGGGGCAGGGTGACAGATACGCAGTATTTT.